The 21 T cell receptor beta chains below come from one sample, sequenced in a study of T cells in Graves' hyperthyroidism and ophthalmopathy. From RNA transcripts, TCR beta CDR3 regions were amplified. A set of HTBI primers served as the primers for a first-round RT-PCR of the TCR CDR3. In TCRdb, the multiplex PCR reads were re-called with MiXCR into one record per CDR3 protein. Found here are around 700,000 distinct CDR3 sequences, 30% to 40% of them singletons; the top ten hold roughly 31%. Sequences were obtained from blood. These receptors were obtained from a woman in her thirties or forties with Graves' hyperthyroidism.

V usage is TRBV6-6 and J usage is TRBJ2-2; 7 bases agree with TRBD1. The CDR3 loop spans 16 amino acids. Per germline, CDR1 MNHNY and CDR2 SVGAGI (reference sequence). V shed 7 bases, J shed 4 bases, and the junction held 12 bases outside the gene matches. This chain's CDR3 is CASTGRPGQITGELFF. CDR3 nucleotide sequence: TGTGCCAGCACCGGAAGACCGGGACAGATCACCGGGGAGCTGTTTTTT.

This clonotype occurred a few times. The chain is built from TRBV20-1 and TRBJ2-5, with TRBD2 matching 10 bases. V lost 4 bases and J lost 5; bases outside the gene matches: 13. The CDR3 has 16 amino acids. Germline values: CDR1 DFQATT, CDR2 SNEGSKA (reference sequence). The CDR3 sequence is CSAMGLAGDLGETQYF. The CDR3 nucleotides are TGCAGTGCTATGGGGCTAGCGGGGGATCTCGGGGAGACCCAGTACTTC.

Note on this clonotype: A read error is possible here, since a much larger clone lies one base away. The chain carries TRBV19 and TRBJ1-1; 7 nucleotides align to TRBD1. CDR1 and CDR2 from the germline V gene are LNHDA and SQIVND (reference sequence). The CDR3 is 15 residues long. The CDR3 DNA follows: TGCGGCGTGGGACAGATTGAACCTATTAACACTGAAGCTTTCTTT. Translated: CGVGQIEPINTEAFF.

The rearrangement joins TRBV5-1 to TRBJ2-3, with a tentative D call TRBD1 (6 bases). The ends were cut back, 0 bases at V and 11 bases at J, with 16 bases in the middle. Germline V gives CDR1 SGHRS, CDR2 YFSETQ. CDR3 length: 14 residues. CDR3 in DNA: TGCGCCAGCAGCTTGGGACAGGAGAACAATGAGCAGTATTTT. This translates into CASSLGQENNEQYF. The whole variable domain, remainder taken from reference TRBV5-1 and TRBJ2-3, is KAGVTQTPRYLIKTRGQQVTLSCSPISGHRSVSWYQQTPGQGLQFLFEYFSETQRNKGNFPGRFSGRQFSNSRSEMNVSTLELGDSALYLCASSLGQENNEQYFGPGTRLTVL.

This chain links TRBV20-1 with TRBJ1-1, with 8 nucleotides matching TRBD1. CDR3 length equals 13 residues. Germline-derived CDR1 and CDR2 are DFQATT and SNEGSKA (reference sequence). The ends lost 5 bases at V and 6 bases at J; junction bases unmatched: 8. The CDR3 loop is CSAQDRADSEAFF. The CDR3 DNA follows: TGCAGTGCTCAGGACAGGGCTGATTCTGAAGCTTTCTTT.

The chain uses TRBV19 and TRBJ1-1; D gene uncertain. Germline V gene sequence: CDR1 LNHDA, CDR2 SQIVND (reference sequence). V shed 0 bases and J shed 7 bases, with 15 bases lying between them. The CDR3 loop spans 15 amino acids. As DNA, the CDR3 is TGTGCCAGTAGTATAGATCCCTACGGACGGGTTGAAGCTTTCTTT. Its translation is CASSIDPYGRVEAFF.

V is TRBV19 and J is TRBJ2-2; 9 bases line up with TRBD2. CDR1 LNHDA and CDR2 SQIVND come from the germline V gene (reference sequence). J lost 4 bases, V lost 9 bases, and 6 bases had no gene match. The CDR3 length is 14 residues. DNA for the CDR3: TGTGCCAGCCGAGCTAGCGGGACCACCGGGGAGCTGTTTTTT. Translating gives CASRASGTTGELFF.

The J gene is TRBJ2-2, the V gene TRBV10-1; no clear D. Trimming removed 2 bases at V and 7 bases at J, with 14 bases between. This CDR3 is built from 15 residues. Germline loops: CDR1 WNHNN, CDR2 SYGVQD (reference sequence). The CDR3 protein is CASSETLGINGELFF. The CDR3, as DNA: TGCGCCAGCAGTGAGACTTTGGGGATTAACGGGGAGCTGTTTTTT.

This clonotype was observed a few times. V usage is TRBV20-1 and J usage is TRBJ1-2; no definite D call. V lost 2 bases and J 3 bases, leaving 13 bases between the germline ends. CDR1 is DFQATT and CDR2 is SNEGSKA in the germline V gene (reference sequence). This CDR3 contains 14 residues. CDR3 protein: CSARWGREDYGYTF. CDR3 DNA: TGCAGTGCTAGATGGGGTAGGGAAGACTATGGCTACACCTTC.

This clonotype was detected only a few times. In nucleotides, the CDR3 is TGCAGTGCCATAGGGACTCCGGGGACCGGGGAGCTGTTTTTT. Protein sequence: CSAIGTPGTGELFF. The J gene is TRBJ2-2, the V gene TRBV20-1; tentative D call: TRBD2 (6 bases). The length of the CDR3 is 14 residues. Germline V gives CDR1 DFQATT, CDR2 SNEGSKA (reference sequence). Trimming left V 6 bases short and J 5 bases short, with 16 bases between.

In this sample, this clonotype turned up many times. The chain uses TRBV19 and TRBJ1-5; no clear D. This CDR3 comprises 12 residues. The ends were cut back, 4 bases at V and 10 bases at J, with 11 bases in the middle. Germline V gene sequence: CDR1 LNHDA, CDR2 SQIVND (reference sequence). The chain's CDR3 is CASSSAPRPQHF. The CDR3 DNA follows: TGTGCCAGTAGTAGTGCCCCGCGACCCCAGCATTTT. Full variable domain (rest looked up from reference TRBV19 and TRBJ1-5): DGGITQSPKYLFRKEGQNVTLSCEQNLNHDAMYWYRQDPGQGLRLIYYSQIVNDFQKGDIAEGYSVSREKKESFPLTVTSAQKNPTAFYLCASSSAPRPQHFGDGTRLSIL.

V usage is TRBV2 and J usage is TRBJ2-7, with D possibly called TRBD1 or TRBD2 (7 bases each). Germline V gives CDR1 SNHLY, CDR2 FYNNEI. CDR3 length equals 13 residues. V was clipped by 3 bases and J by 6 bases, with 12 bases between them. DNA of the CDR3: TGTGCCAGCAGTGATCAGGGGGGGTTCGAGCAGTACTTC. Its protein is CASSDQGGFEQYF. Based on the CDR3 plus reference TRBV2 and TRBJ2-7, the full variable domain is EPEVTQTPSHQVTQMGQEVILRCVPISNHLYFYWYRQILGQKVEFLVSFYNNEISEKSEIFDDQFSVERPDGSNFTLKIRSTKLEDSAMYFCASSDQGGFEQYFGPGTRLTVT.

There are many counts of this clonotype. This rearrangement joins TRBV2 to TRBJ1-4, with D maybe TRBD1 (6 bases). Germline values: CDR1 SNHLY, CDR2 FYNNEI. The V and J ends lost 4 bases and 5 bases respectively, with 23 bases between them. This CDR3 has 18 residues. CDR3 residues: CASSATTGPILSNEKLFF. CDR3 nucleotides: TGTGCCAGCAGTGCTACAACAGGGCCCATCCTCTCCAATGAAAAACTGTTTTTT.

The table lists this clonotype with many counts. CDR3 amino acids: CASSQDETLHEAFF. CDR3 DNA: TGTGCCAGCAGCCAAGACGAGACGCTACATGAAGCTTTCTTT. The gene calls are TRBV14 and TRBJ1-1, with D hard to call. CDR3 length: 14 residues. CDR1 and CDR2 (germline): SGHDN, FVKESK. The V and J ends lost 0 bases and 7 bases respectively, with 12 bases between them.

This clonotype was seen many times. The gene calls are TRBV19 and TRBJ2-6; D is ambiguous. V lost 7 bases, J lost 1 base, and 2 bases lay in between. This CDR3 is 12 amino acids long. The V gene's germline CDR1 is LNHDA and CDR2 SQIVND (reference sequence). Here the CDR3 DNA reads TGTGCCAGTACGTCTGGGGCCAACGTCCTGACTTTC. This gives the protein CASTSGANVLTF.

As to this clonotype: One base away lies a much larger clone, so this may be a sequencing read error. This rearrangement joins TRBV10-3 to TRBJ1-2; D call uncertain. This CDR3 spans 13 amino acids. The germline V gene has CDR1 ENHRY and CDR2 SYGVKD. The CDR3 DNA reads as TGTGCCAGCAGTTACTTCAGAGCGGGCCGCTGCACCTTC. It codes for CASSYFRAGRCTF.

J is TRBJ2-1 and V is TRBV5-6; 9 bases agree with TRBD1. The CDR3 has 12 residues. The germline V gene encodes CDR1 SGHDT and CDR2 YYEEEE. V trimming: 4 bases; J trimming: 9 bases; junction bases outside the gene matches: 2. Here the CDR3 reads CASSATGGEQFF. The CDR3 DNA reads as TGTGCCAGCAGCGCGACAGGGGGTGAGCAGTTCTTC.

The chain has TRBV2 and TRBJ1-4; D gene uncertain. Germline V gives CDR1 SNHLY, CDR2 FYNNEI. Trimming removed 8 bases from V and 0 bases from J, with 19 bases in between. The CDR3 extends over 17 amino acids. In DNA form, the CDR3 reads TGTGCCAGCTCTCGCTCATCCCCCCGGACAACTAATGAAAAACTGTTTTTT. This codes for CASSRSSPRTTNEKLFF.

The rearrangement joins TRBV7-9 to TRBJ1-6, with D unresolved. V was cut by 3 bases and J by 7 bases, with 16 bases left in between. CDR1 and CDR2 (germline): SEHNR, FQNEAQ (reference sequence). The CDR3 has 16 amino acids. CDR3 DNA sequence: TGTGCCAGCAGCTTGATTAGGTCGGAACGAAATTCACCCCTCCACTTT. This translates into CASSLIRSERNSPLHF.

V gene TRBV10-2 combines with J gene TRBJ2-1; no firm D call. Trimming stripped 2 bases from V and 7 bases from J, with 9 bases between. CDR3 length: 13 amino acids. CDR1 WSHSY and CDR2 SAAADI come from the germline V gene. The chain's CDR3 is CASSEERVNEQFF. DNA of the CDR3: TGCGCCAGCAGTGAGGAAAGGGTAAATGAGCAGTTCTTC.

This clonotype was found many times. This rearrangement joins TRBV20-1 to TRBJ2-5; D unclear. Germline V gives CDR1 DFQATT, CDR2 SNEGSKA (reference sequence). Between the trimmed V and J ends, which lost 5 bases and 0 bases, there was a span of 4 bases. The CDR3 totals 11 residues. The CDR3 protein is CSARNQETQYF. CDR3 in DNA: TGCAGTGCTCGCAACCAAGAGACCCAGTACTTC.